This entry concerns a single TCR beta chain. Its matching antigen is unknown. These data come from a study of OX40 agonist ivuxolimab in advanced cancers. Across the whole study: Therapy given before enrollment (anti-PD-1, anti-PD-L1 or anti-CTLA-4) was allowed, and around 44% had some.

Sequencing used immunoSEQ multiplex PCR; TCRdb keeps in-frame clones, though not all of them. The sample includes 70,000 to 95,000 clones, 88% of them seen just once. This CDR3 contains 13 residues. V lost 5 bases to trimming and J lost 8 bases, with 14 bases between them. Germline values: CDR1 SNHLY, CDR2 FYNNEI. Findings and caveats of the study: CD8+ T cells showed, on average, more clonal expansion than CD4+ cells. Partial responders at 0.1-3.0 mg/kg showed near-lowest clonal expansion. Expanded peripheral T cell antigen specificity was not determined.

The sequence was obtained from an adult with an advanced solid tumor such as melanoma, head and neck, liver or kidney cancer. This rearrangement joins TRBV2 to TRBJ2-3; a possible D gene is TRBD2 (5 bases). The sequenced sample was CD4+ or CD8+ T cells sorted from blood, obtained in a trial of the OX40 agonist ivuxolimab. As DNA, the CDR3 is TGTGCCAGCAGTCCAGGTGAGGAGGCTACGCAGTATTTT. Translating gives CASSPGEEATQYF.